The clone carrying this T cell receptor beta chain came up many times. Its antigen is as yet unknown. TCRdb reprocessed the RT-PCR reads with MiXCR, giving one entry per CDR3 protein. The table shows 550,000 to 800,000 distinct CDR3 sequences, with around a sixth occurring only once. V was pared by 7 bases and J by 2 bases, with 12 bases between. The CDR3 contains 14 residues. Germline V gene sequence: CDR1 MDHEN, CDR2 SYDVKM. The data were obtained in a study of response to subunit inactivated influenza vaccine. Whole-study results and caveats: T cells newly recruited by each seasonal influenza vaccination are few, the authors suggested.

The clonotype originates from a man aged 50 to 60 who received an inactivated influenza vaccine. The material sequenced was PBMCs from blood, taken 11 to 12 days after vaccination. The chain recombines TRBV28 with TRBJ1-5; D remains unclear. The CDR3 coding sequence is TGTGCCAGCACCACCCCCCAAGGCAATCAGCCCCAGCATTTT. Translating gives CASTTPQGNQPQHF.